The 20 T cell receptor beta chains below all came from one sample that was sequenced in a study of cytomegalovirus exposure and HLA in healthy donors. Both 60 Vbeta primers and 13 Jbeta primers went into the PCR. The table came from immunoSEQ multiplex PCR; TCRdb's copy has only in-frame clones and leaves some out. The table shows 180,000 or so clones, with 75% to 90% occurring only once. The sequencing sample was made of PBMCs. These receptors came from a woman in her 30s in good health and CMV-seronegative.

CDR3 bases: TGTGCCAGCAGTCCAACCAGGGCGTACCACAATGAGCAGTTCTTC. Translated: CASSPTRAYHNEQFF. The chain employs TRBV7-2 and TRBJ2-1; a possible D gene is TRBD1 (5 bases). Germline loops: CDR1 SGHTA, CDR2 FQGNSA. With 6 bases removed from V and 5 bases from J, the gap between germline ends came to 17 bases. This CDR3 has 15 amino acids.

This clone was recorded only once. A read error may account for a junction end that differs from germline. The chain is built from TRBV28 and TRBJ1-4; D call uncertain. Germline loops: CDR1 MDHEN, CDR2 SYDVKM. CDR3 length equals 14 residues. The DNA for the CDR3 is TGTGCCAGTAAATTGGTTGGTACTAATGAAAAACTATTTTTT. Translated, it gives CASKLVGTNEKLFF.

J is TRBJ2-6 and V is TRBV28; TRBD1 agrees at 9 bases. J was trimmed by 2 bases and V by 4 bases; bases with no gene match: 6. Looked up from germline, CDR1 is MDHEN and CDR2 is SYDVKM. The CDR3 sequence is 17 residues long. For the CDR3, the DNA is TGTGCCAGCAGTTCCGGGACAGGGCTTCCTGGGGCCAACGTCCTGACTTTC. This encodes CASSSGTGLPGANVLTF.

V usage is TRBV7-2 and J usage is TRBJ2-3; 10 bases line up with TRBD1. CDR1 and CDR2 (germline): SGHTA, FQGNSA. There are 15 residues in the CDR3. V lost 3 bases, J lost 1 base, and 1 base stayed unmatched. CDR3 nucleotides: TGTGCCAGCAGCTTTGGGACAGGGGGCACAGATACGCAGTATTTT. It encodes CASSFGTGGTDTQYF. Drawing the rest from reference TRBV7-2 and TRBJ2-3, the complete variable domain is GAGVSQSPSNKVTEKGKDVELRCDPISGHTALYWYRQSLGQGLEFLIYFQGNSAPDKSGLPSDRFSAERTGGSVSTLTIQRTQQEDSAVYLCASSFGTGGTDTQYFGPGTRLTVL.

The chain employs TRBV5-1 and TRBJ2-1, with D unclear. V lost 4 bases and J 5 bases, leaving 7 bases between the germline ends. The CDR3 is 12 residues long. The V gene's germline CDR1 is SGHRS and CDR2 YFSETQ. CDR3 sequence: CASSITDNEQFF. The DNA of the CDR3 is TGCGCCAGCAGCATCACGGACAATGAGCAGTTCTTC.

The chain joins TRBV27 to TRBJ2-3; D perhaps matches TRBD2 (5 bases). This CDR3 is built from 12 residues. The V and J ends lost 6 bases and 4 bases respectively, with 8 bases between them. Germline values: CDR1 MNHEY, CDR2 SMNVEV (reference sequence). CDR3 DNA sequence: TGTGCCAGCAGGGACTTCTCAGATACGCAGTATTTT. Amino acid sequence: CASRDFSDTQYF.

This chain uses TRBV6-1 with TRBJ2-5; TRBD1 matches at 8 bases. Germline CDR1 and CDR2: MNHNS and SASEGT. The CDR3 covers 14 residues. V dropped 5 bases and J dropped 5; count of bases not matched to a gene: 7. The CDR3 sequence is CASSLGQGLETQYF. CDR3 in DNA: TGTGCCAGCAGTCTTGGACAGGGTTTGGAGACCCAGTACTTC.

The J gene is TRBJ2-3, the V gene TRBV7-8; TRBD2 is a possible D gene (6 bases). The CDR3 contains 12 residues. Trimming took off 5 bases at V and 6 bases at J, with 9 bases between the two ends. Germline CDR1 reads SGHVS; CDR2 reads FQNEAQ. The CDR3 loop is CASSPRGDTQYF. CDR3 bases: TGTGCCAGCAGCCCCCGGGGGGATACGCAGTATTTT.

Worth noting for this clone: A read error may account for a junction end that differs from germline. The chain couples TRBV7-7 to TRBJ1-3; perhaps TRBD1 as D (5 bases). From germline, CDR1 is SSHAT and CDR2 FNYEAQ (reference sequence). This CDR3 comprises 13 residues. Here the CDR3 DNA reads TGTGCTAGCAGCCCGGGACTCGGAAACACCATATATTTT. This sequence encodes CASSPGLGNTIYF.

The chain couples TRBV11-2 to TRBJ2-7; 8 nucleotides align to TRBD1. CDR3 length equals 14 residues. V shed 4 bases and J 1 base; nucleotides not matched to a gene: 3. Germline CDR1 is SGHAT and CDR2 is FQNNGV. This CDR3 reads CASSWTGKSYEQYF. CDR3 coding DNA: TGTGCCAGCAGCTGGACAGGGAAATCCTACGAGCAGTACTTC.

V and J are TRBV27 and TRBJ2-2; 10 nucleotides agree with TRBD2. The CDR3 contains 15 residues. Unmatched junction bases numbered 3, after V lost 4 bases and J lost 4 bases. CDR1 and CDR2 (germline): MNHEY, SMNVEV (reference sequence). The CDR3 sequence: CASSSPSGSTGELFF. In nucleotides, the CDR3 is TGTGCCAGCAGTTCCCCTAGCGGGAGCACCGGGGAGCTGTTTTTT.

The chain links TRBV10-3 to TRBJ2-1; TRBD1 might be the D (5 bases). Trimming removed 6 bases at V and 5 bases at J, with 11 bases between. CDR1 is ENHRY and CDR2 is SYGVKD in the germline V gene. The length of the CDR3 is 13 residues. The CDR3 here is CAIRAGQDNEQFF. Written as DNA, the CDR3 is TGTGCCATCAGGGCAGGACAAGACAATGAGCAGTTCTTC.

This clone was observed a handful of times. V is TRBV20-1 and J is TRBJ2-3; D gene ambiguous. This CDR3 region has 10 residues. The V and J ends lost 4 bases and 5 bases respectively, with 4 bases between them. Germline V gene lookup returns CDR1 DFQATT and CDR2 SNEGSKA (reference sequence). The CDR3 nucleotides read TGCAGTGCTACCTTAGATACGCAGTATTTT. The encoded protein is CSATLDTQYF.

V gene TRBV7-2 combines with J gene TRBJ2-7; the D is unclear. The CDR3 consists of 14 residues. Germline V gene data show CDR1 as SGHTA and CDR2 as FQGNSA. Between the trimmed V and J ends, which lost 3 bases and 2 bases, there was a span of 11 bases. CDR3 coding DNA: TGTGCCAGCAGCTTCACTAAGCCCCCCTACGAGCAGTACTTC. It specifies CASSFTKPPYEQYF.

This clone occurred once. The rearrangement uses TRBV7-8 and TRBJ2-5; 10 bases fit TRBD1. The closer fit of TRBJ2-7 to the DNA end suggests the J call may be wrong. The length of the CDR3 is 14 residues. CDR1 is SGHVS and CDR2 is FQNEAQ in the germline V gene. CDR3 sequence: CASSARDRGNEQYF. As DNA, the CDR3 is TGTGCCAGCAGCGCCCGGGACAGGGGCAACGAGCAGTACTTC.

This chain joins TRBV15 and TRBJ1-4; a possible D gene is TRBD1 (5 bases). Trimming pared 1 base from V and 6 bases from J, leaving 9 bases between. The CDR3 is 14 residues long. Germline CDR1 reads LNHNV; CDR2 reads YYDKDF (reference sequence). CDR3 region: CATSRGGLYEKLFF. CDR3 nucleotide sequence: TGTGCCACCAGCAGAGGGGGCTTATATGAAAAACTGTTTTTT.

The CDR3 region is CASTPSGFQETQYF. The DNA of the CDR3 is TGTGCCAGCACCCCCAGCGGGTTTCAAGAGACCCAGTACTTC. The chain recombines TRBV9 with TRBJ2-5; TRBD2 is a possible D gene (6 bases). The CDR3 is made up of 14 amino acids. Trimming took 6 bases from V and 2 from J, leaving 14 bases between them. Germline-derived CDR1 and CDR2 are SGDLS and YYNGEE. The full variable domain, in which reference TRBV9 and TRBJ2-5 provide the parts outside the CDR3, is DSGVTQTPKHLITATGQRVTLRCSPRSGDLSVYWYQQSLDQGLQFLIQYYNGEERAKGNILERFSAQQFPDLHSELNLSSLELGDSALYFCASTPSGFQETQYFGPGTRLLVL.

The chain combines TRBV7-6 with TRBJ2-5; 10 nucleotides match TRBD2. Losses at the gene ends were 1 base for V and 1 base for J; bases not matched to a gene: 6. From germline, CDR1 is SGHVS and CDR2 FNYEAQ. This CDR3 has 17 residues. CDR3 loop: CASSLGNGLAVQETQYF. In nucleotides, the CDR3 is TGTGCCAGCAGCTTAGGAAACGGACTAGCGGTCCAAGAGACCCAGTACTTC.

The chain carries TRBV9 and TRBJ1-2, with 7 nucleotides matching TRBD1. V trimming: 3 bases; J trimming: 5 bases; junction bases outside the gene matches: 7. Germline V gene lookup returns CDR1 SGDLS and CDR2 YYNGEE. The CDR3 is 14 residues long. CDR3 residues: CASSAGTDLYGYTF. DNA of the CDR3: TGTGCCAGCAGCGCAGGGACAGACCTTTATGGCTACACCTTC.

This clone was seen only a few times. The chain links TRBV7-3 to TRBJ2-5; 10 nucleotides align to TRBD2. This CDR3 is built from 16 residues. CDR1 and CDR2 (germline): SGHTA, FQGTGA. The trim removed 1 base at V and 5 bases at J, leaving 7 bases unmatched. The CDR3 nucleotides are TGTGCCAGCAGCTTAAGTCCTAGCGGGAGTGGGGAGACCCAGTACTTC. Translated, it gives CASSLSPSGSGETQYF.